This T cell receptor (beta chain) was observed in a study of beta chain features in type 1 diabetes. The study, taken as a whole, reports: Patients' naive, central memory and Treg TCRB repertoires seemed closer to one another than those of healthy donors.

V was pared by 6 bases and J by 1 base, with 18 bases of the junction left unmatched. Germline V gives CDR1 GTSNPN, CDR2 SVGIG (reference sequence). This CDR3 has 19 amino acids. The study reverse transcribed the entire isolated RNA, so it sequenced expressed TCRB transcripts. Generated by immunoSEQ multiplex PCR, the TCRdb table keeps only in-frame clones and is missing some. Of hundreds of thousands of clones in the sample, 68% were seen once. Regarding this clone: What it binds is unknown.

The chain couples TRBV30 to TRBJ1-1; 12 bases match TRBD1. The sample comprised naive CD4+ T cells from blood. The source of this sequence is a man between 25 and 39 years old in good health. CDR3 residues: CACRGRDRGPFIPNTEAFF. In DNA, the CDR3 is TGTGCCTGCCGGGGGAGGGACAGGGGGCCCTTCATCCCGAACACTGAAGCTTTCTTT.